This TCR beta chain originates from a study of shared clonotypes between healthy human individuals. Whole-study findings and limits: The study's rarefaction showed incomplete sorted-subset sequencing despite large depth. The naive CD4 repertoires of a few donors were compared, and approximately 4.5% of clonotypes were shared.

Germline-derived CDR1 and CDR2 are SEHNR and FQNEAQ (reference sequence). The CDR3 is 13 residues long. V lost 7 bases and J lost 5, with 14 bases in between. As concerns this clone: Antigen: not known.

Sequenced by immunoSEQ multiplex PCR; TCRdb stores in-frame clones only, minus some. The sample lists 2 million to 2.5 million clones; approximately 93% were seen once. The chain couples TRBV7-9 to TRBJ2-5, with a possible D match to TRBD2 (6 bases). Sequencing was performed on naive CD4+ T cells from PBMCs. This sample's subset: CD45RA+ positively selected. The sequence came from a man aged 18-30 years in good health. Some clones in this sample may be carry-over from other donors' samples. The CDR3 nucleotides read TGTGCCAGCACCACAGCGGGCGCGGAGACCCAGTACTTC. Amino acids: CASTTAGAETQYF.